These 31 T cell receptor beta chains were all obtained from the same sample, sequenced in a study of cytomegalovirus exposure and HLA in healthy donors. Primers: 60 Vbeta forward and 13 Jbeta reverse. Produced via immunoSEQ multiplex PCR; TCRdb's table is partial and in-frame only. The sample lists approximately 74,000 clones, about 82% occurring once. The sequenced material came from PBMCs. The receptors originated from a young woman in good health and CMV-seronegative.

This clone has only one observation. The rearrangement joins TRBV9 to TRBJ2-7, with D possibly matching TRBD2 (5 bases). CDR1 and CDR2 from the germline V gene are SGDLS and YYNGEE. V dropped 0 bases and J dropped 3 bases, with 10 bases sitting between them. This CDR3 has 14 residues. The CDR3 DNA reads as TGTGCCAGCAGCGTAGTAGAGGGTAGCTACGAGCAGTACTTC. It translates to CASSVVEGSYEQYF.

Here the CDR3 reads CASSLHTGGGGGEKLFF. The CDR3 nucleotides are TGCGCCAGCAGCCTACACACCGGTGGGGGGGGTGGCGAAAAACTGTTTTTT. The V and J genes are TRBV5-1 and TRBJ1-4, with D tentatively TRBD1 (5 bases). Trimming removed 4 bases from V and 8 bases from J, with 24 bases in between. The CDR3 consists of 17 residues. Germline loops: CDR1 SGHRS, CDR2 YFSETQ.

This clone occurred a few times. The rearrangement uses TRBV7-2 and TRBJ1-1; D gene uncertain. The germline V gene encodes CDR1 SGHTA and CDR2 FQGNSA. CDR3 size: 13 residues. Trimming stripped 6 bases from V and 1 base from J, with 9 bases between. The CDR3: CASRKEANTEAFF. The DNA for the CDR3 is TGTGCCAGCAGGAAAGAGGCGAACACTGAAGCTTTCTTT.

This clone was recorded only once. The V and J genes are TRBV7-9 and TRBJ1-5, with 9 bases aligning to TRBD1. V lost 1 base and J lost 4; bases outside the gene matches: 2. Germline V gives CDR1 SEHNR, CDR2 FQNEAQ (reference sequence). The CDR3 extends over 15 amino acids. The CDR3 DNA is TGTGCCAGCAGCTTAGGGGGACAGGGTAATCAGCCCCAGCATTTT. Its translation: CASSLGGQGNQPQHF. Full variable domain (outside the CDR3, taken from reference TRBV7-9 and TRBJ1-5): DTGVSQNPRHKITKRGQNVTFRCDPISEHNRLYWYRQTLGQGPEFLTYFQNEAQLEKSRLLSDRFSAERPKGSFSTLEIQRTEQGDSAMYLCASSLGGQGNQPQHFGDGTRLSIL.

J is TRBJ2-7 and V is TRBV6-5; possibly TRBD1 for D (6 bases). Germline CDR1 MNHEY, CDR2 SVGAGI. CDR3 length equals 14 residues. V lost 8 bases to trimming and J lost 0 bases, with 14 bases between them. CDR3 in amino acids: CASRTASSSYEQYF. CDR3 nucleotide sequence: TGTGCCAGCCGGACAGCTTCTAGCTCCTACGAGCAGTACTTC.

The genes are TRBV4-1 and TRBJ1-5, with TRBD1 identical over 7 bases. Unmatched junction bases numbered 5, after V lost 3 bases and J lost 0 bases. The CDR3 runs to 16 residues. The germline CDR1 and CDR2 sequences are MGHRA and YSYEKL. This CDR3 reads CASSHLGTVSNQPQHF. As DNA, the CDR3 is TGCGCCAGCAGCCACCTCGGGACAGTTAGCAATCAGCCCCAGCATTTT.

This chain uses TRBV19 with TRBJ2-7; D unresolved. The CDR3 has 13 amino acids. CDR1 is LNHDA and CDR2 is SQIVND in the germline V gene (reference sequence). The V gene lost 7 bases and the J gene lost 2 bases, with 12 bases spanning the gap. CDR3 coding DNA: TGTGCCAGTATCGACACGGTCACCTACGAGCAGTACTTC. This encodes CASIDTVTYEQYF.

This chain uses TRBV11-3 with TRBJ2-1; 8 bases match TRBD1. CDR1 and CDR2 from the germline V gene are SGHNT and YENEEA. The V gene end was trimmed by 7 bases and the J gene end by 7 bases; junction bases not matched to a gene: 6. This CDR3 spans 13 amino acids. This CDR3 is CASKRQGANEQFF. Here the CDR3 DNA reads TGTGCCAGCAAGAGGCAGGGGGCGAATGAGCAGTTCTTC.

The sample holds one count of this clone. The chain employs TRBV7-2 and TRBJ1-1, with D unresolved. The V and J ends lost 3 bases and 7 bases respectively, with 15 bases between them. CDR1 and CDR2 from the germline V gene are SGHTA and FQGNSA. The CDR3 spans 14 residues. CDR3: CASSFQALVLEAFF. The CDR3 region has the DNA TGTGCCAGCAGCTTTCAGGCACTTGTACTTGAAGCTTTCTTT.

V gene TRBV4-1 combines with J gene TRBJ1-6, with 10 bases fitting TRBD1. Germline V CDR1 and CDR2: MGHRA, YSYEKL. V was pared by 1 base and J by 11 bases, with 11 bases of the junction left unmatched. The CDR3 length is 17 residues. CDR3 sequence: CASSQGPPGTGAAPLHF. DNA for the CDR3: TGCGCCAGCAGCCAAGGTCCACCCGGGACAGGGGCAGCACCCCTCCACTTT.

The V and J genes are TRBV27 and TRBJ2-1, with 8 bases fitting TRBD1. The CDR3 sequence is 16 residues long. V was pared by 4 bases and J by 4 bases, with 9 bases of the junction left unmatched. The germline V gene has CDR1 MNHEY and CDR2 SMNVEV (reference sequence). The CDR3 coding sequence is TGTGCCAGCAGTTCCTTCAGGGGGCCCCAATACAATGAGCAGTTCTTC. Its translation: CASSSFRGPQYNEQFF.

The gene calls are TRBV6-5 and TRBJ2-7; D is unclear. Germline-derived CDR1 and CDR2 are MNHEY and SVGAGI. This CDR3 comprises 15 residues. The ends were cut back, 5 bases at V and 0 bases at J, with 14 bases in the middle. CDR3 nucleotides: TGTGCCAGCAGTCCAAGAGGTTTGGTCTCCTACGAGCAGTACTTC. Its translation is CASSPRGLVSYEQYF.

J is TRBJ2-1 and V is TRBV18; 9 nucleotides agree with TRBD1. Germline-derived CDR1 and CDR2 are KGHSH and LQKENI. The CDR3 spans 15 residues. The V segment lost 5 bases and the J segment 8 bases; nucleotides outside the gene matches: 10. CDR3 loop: CASSNPGQGVHEQFF. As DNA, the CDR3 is TGTGCCAGCTCAAATCCGGGACAGGGCGTACATGAGCAGTTCTTC.

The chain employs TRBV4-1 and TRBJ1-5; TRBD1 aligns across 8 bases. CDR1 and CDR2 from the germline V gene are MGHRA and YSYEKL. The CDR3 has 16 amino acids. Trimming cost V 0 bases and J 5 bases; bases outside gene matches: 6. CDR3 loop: CASSQETTGVHQPQHF. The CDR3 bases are TGCGCCAGCAGCCAAGAGACGACAGGGGTTCATCAGCCCCAGCATTTT.

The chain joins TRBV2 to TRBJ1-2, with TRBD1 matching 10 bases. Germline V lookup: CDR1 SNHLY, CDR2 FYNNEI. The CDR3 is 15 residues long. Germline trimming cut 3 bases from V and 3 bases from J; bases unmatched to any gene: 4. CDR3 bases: TGTGCCAGCAGTGACGGGACAGGGGACCACTATGGCTACACCTTC. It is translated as CASSDGTGDHYGYTF.

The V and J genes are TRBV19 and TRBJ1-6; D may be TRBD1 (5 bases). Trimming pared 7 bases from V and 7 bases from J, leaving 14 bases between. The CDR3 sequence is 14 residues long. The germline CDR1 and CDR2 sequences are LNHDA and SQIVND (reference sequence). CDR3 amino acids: CASTESGINSPLHF. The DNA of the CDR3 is TGTGCCAGTACTGAATCAGGGATAAATTCACCCCTCCACTTT.

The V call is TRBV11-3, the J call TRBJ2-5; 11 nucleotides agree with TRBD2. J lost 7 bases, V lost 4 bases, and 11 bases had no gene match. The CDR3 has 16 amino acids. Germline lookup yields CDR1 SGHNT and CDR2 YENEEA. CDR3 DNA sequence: TGTGCCAGCAGCTCTTCTAGCGGGGGGCTAACGGGGACCCAGTACTTC. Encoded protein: CASSSSSGGLTGTQYF.

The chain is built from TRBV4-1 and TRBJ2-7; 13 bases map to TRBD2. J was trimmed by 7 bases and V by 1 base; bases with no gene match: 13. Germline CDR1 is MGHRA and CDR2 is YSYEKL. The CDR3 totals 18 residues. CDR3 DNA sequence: TGCGCCAGCAGCCAAGTTGGACTAGCGGGGGTGTCTCAGTCGGAGCAGTACTTC. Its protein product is CASSQVGLAGVSQSEQYF.

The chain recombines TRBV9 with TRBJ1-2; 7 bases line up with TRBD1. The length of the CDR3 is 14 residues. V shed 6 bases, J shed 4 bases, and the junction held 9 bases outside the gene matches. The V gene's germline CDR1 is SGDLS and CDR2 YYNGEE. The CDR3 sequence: CASIQTGSRYGYTF. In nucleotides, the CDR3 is TGTGCCAGCATCCAGACAGGGAGCCGCTATGGCTACACCTTC.

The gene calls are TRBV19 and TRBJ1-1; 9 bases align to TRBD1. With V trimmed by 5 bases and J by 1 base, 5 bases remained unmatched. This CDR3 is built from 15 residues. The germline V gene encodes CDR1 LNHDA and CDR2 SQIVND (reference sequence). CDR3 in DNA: TGTGCCAGTAGTCCGGGACAGGGAAGGAACACTGAAGCTTTCTTT. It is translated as CASSPGQGRNTEAFF.

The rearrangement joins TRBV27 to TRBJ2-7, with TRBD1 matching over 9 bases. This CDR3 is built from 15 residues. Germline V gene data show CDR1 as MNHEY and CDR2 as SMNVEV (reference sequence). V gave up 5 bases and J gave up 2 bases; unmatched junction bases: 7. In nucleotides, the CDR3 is TGTGCCAGCAGTCCGTCCCGGGACAGGGCCTACGAGCAGTACTTC. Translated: CASSPSRDRAYEQYF.

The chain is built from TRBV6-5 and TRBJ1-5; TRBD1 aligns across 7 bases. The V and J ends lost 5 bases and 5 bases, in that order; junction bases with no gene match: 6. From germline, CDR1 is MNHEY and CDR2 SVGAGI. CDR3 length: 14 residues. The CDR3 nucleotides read TGTGCCAGCAGTGGCGGACAGGATGATCAGCCCCAGCATTTT. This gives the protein CASSGGQDDQPQHF.

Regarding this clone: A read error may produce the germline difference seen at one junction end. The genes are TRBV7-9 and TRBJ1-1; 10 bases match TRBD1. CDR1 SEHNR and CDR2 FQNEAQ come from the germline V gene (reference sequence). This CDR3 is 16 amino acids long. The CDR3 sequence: CSSSPSGTGDFTEAFF. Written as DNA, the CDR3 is TGTTCCAGCAGCCCGTCGGGGACAGGGGACTTCACTGAAGCTTTCTTT.

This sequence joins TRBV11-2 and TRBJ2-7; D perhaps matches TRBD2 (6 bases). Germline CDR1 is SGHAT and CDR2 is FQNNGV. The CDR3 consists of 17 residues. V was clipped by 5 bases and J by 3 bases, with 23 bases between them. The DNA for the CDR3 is TGTGCCAGCAGCCCCGGCTCCCGGGTGACTAGTAACTACGAGCAGTACTTC. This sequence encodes CASSPGSRVTSNYEQYF. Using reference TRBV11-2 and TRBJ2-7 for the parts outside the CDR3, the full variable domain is EAGVAQSPRYKIIEKRQSVAFWCNPISGHATLYWYQQILGQGPKLLIQFQNNGVVDDSQLPKDRFSAERLKGVDSTLKIQPAKLEDSAVYLCASSPGSRVTSNYEQYFGPGTRLTVT.

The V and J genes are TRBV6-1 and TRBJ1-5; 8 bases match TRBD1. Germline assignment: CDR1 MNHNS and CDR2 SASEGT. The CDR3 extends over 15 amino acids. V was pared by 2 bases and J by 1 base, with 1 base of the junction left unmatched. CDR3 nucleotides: TGTGCCAGCAGTGAACGGACAGGGAGCAATCAGCCCCAGCATTTT. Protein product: CASSERTGSNQPQHF.

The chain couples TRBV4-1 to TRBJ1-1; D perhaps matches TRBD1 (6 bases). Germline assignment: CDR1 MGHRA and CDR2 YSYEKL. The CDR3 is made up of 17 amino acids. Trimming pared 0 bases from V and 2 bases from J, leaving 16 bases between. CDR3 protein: CASSQDWAGVGNTEAFF. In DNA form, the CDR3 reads TGCGCCAGCAGCCAAGATTGGGCAGGGGTAGGAAACACTGAAGCTTTCTTT.

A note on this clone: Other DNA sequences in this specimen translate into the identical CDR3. The CDR3 DNA sequence: TGTGCCAGCTCACCACTCGGGGGGAACACTGAAGCTTTCTTT. Amino acids: CASSPLGGNTEAFF. The chain couples TRBV18 to TRBJ1-1, with D perhaps TRBD1 (5 bases). CDR3 length: 14 residues. V lost 1 base and J 1 base, leaving 7 bases between the germline ends. CDR1 KGHSH and CDR2 LQKENI come from the germline V gene.

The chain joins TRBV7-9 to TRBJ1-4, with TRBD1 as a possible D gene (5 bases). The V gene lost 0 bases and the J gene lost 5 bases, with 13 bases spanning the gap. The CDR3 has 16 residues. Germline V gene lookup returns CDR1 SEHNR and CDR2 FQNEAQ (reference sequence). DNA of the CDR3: TGTGCCAGCAGCTTAGCGACCCAGGGTGGGAATGAAAAACTGTTTTTT. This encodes CASSLATQGGNEKLFF.

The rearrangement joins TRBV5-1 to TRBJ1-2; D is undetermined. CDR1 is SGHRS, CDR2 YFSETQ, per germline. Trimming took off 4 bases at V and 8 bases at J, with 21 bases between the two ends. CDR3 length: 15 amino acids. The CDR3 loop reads CASSPAGRKLSGYTF. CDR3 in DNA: TGCGCCAGCAGCCCGGCGGGCAGGAAGTTATCCGGCTACACCTTC.

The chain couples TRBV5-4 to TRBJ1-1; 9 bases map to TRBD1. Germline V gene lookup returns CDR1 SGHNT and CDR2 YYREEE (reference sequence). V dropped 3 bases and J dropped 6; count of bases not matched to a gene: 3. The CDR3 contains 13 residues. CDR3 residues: CASSWDRVPEAFF. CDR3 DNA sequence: TGTGCCAGCAGCTGGGACAGGGTACCTGAAGCTTTCTTT.

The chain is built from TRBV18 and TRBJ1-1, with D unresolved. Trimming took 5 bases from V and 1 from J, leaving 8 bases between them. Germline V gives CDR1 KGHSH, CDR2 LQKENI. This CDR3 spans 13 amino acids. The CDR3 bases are TGTGCCAGCTCAGGGCGGGGGAACACTGAAGCTTTCTTT. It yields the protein CASSGRGNTEAFF.